The 26 T cell receptor beta chains below come from one sample, sequenced in a study of blood T cell repertoires in COVID-19. The assay was immunoSEQ multiplex PCR, and TCRdb's table has in-frame clones only and misses some. The data hold about 270,000 clones, with around 87% observed a single time. The sequencing input was PBMCs or T cells enriched from blood (not recorded which). These receptors all come from a young woman who had recovered from COVID-19.

This sequence joins TRBV2 and TRBJ1-2; a weak D match, TRBD1 (5 bases). The germline V gene has CDR1 SNHLY and CDR2 FYNNEI. The CDR3 totals 13 residues. The germline V and J ends were trimmed by 7 bases and 6 bases, with 15 bases remaining between them. The CDR3 nucleotides are TGTGCCAGCATTGTGACAGAGAAAGATGGCTACACCTTC. It codes for CASIVTEKDGYTF.

The chain links TRBV12-3 or TRBV12-4 to TRBJ2-3; D is undetermined. The V and J ends lost 6 bases and 1 base respectively, with 8 bases between them. This CDR3 is 13 amino acids long. In DNA form, the CDR3 reads TGTGCCAGCAGACGAGTTGGCACAGATACGCAGTATTTT. Amino acid sequence: CASRRVGTDTQYF.

The CDR3: CASSPETGGAFEAFF. DNA for the CDR3: TGTGCCAGCTCACCAGAGACAGGGGGCGCCTTTGAAGCTTTCTTT. The chain uses TRBV18 and TRBJ1-1; 10 bases are shared with TRBD1. Losses at the gene ends were 2 bases for V and 7 bases for J; bases not matched to a gene: 7. This CDR3 region has 15 residues. Germline CDR1 and CDR2: KGHSH and LQKENI.

The CDR3 DNA reads as TGTGCCAGCAGCGGAAACCCAACTAGCGCCGGGGAGCTGTTTTTT. It encodes CASSGNPTSAGELFF. The chain recombines TRBV7-8 with TRBJ2-2, with TRBD2 matching over 7 bases. Trimming took 5 bases from V and 6 from J; bases not matched to a gene: 9. CDR1 SGHVS and CDR2 FQNEAQ come from the germline V gene. This CDR3 has 15 residues.

V is TRBV7-9 and J is TRBJ2-1; weak D call: TRBD2 (7 bases). Germline V lookup: CDR1 SEHNR, CDR2 FQNEAQ (reference sequence). Between the trimmed V and J ends, which lost 4 bases and 5 bases, there was a span of 15 bases. This CDR3 region has 15 residues. CDR3 bases: TGTGCCAGCAGCTCATGGGCGGGGGCAGACAATGAGCAGTTCTTC. This codes for CASSSWAGADNEQFF.

The chain carries TRBV11-2 and TRBJ1-4, with 9 bases fitting TRBD1. The CDR3 extends over 18 amino acids. The V and J ends lost 1 base and 8 bases, in that order; junction bases with no gene match: 14. Germline V gene sequence: CDR1 SGHAT, CDR2 FQNNGV. CDR3 nucleotide sequence: TGTGCCAGCAGCTTAGGGCTTTTTCTGACAGGGGGAATCGAAAAACTGTTTTTT. Translated: CASSLGLFLTGGIEKLFF.

This chain uses TRBV11-2 with TRBJ1-6; 7 positions match TRBD1. With 2 bases clipped from V and 5 bases from J, the junction kept 6 bases outside the gene matches. The CDR3 contains 16 residues. Germline lookup yields CDR1 SGHAT and CDR2 FQNNGV. The CDR3 DNA follows: TGTGCCAGCAGCTTATACAGGGGTGACCATAATTCACCCCTCCACTTT. As protein: CASSLYRGDHNSPLHF.

The V call is TRBV18, the J call TRBJ1-5; D is possibly TRBD1 (6 bases). This CDR3 region has 16 residues. The germline CDR1 and CDR2 sequences are KGHSH and LQKENI. V lost 3 bases to trimming and J lost 3 bases, with 15 bases between them. The DNA for the CDR3 is TGTGCCAGCTCACCCGTTGCCGGGGACAACAATCAGCCCCAGCATTTT. This gives the protein CASSPVAGDNNQPQHF.

The rearrangement joins TRBV7-6 to TRBJ2-1; 10 bases align to TRBD1. The ends lost 5 bases at V and 2 bases at J; junction bases unmatched: 3. This CDR3 is 15 amino acids long. Germline assignment: CDR1 SGHVS and CDR2 FNYEAQ. Here the CDR3 reads CASSHGTGAYNEQFF. CDR3 in DNA: TGTGCCAGCAGCCATGGGACAGGGGCCTACAATGAGCAGTTCTTC.

V gene TRBV3-1 (or the pseudogene TRBV3-2) combines with J gene TRBJ2-1, with 9 bases that match TRBD2. Germline lookup yields CDR1 LGHDT and CDR2 YNNKEL (reference sequence). J was trimmed by 3 bases and V by 11 bases; bases with no gene match: 8. The CDR3 loop spans 14 amino acids. CDR3: CAATRGGLYNEQFF. The CDR3 coding sequence is TGTGCCGCGACGCGGGGGGGCCTCTACAATGAGCAGTTCTTC.

The chain carries TRBV10-1 and TRBJ2-5; TRBD1 is a possible D gene (6 bases). The CDR3 extends over 15 amino acids. Germline V CDR1 and CDR2: WNHNN, SYGVQD (reference sequence). Trimming cost V 0 bases and J 3 bases, with 11 bases left between them. This CDR3 reads CASSESRGSKETQYF. In nucleotides, the CDR3 is TGCGCCAGCAGTGAGTCAAGGGGGTCCAAAGAGACCCAGTACTTC.

Written as DNA, the CDR3 is TGTGCCAGCAGCGTAGGGTTTCGGACTAAGAACACTGAAGCTTTCTTT. Protein sequence: CASSVGFRTKNTEAFF. The chain links TRBV9 to TRBJ1-1; D ambiguous. There are 16 residues in the CDR3. Germline values: CDR1 SGDLS, CDR2 YYNGEE. Trimming left V 0 bases short and J 1 base short, with 13 bases between.

This clone appeared once. In the same sample, other DNA sequences code for this CDR3. This chain links TRBV27 with TRBJ1-4; 9 bases agree with TRBD1. Germline V gives CDR1 MNHEY, CDR2 SMNVEV (reference sequence). The V gene end was trimmed by 6 bases and the J gene end by 5 bases; junction bases not matched to a gene: 4. This CDR3 has 14 residues. The CDR3 DNA sequence: TGTGCCAGCAGGAGACAGGGGGGGAATGAAAAACTGTTTTTT. Translating gives CASRRQGGNEKLFF.

DNA of the CDR3: TGTGCCAGCAGCTTAGGACAGGGCCCCTACGAGCAGTACTTC. Its translation: CASSLGQGPYEQYF. J is TRBJ2-7 and V is TRBV11-1; TRBD1 matches at 7 bases. CDR1 and CDR2 from the germline V gene are SGHAT and FQDESV (reference sequence). The J segment lost 2 bases and the V segment lost 1 base, leaving 2 bases of the junction unmatched. The CDR3 covers 14 residues.

For the CDR3, the DNA is TGTGCCATCACCCTGGACAGTGCGTCCAATGAGCAGTTCTTC. This encodes CAITLDSASNEQFF. This chain uses TRBV10-3 with TRBJ2-1, with a tentative D call TRBD1 (6 bases). CDR1 is ENHRY and CDR2 is SYGVKD in the germline V gene. Trimming stripped 7 bases from V and 6 bases from J, with 16 bases between. This CDR3 is 14 amino acids long.

The V gene is TRBV19, the J gene TRBJ2-3, with 8 nucleotides matching TRBD1. In germline, CDR1 is LNHDA, CDR2 SQIVND (reference sequence). The junction had 7 bases not matched to a gene; V was cut back by 5 bases and J by 6 bases. CDR3 length: 14 amino acids. The CDR3 spells CASSLGQGHDTQYF. The CDR3 DNA reads as TGTGCCAGTAGTCTCGGACAGGGTCACGATACGCAGTATTTT.

This chain links TRBV7-2 with TRBJ2-5, with D maybe TRBD2 (6 bases). The CDR3 runs to 16 residues. V was pared by 1 base and J by 2 bases, with 14 bases between. Germline V gene sequence: CDR1 SGHTA, CDR2 FQGNSA. The CDR3 sequence is CASSLVGGTQQETQYF. The CDR3 DNA reads as TGTGCCAGCAGCTTAGTTGGGGGGACTCAACAAGAGACCCAGTACTTC.

A single count supports this clone. CDR3 in amino acids: CASSSPSHGTGVSPLHF. The CDR3 nucleotides are TGTGCCAGCAGCTCACCTTCCCACGGGACAGGGGTCTCACCCCTCCACTTT. V is TRBV11-2 and J is TRBJ1-6, with 10 bases aligning to TRBD1. V trimming: 4 bases; J trimming: 10 bases; junction bases outside the gene matches: 13. This CDR3 is 17 amino acids long. Germline lookup yields CDR1 SGHAT and CDR2 FQNNGV.

The J gene is TRBJ2-7, the V gene TRBV5-1, with D maybe TRBD2 (8 bases). Germline lookup yields CDR1 SGHRS and CDR2 YFSETQ. The CDR3 consists of 16 residues. Trimming pared 4 bases from V and 0 bases from J, leaving 17 bases between. The CDR3 loop reads CASSRGGQLGSYEQYF. The DNA of the CDR3 is TGCGCCAGCAGCCGGGGGGGACAGCTGGGCTCCTACGAGCAGTACTTC.

This chain joins TRBV18 and TRBJ1-5; no clear D. This CDR3 contains 11 residues. Per the germline V gene, CDR1 is KGHSH and CDR2 is LQKENI. V lost 1 base and J 9 bases, leaving 4 bases between the germline ends. Written as DNA, the CDR3 is TGTGCCAGCTCACCACGGCTGCCCCAGCATTTT. It yields the protein CASSPRLPQHF.

The chain uses TRBV28 and TRBJ1-4; 7 positions match TRBD1. Germline loops: CDR1 MDHEN, CDR2 SYDVKM. This CDR3 spans 13 amino acids. Unmatched junction bases numbered 5, after V lost 5 bases and J lost 8 bases. The CDR3, as DNA: TGTGCCAGCAGTGGGACAGTATACGAAAAACTGTTTTTT. As protein: CASSGTVYEKLFF.

This sequence joins TRBV27 and TRBJ2-7; D not certain. Germline CDR1 is MNHEY and CDR2 is SMNVEV (reference sequence). This CDR3 spans 12 amino acids. Trimming took 6 bases from V and 7 from J, leaving 13 bases between them. CDR3 sequence (DNA): TGTGCCAGCAGGGGCCGTTCCGAAGAGCAGTACTTC. Amino acid sequence: CASRGRSEEQYF.

The rearrangement joins TRBV28 to TRBJ1-3, with D tentatively TRBD1 (5 bases). The CDR3 has 15 residues. V gave up 7 bases and J gave up 4 bases, with 17 bases separating them. Per germline, CDR1 MDHEN and CDR2 SYDVKM. The CDR3 region has the DNA TGTGCCAGCACAGAGGCAGGGTCTGGAGGAAACACCATATATTTT. It encodes CASTEAGSGGNTIYF.

The V call is TRBV6-4, the J call TRBJ2-2; TRBD1 matches 10 bases. The length of the CDR3 is 17 residues. With V trimmed by 0 bases and J by 3 bases, 4 bases remained unmatched. Germline assignment: CDR1 MRHNA and CDR2 SNTAGT. The CDR3 coding sequence is TGTGCCAGCAGTGACTCGAATGGACAGGGGGACACCGGGGAGCTGTTTTTT. Residues: CASSDSNGQGDTGELFF.

With respect to this clone: This same CDR3 is encoded by further DNA sequences in the sample. V and J are TRBV12-3 or TRBV12-4 and TRBJ2-5; D is ambiguous. The CDR3 is 11 amino acids. V was trimmed by 2 bases and J by 5 bases, leaving 3 bases between them. CDR3 region: CASSLQETQYF. The DNA for the CDR3 is TGTGCCAGCAGTTTACAGGAGACCCAGTACTTC.

The rearrangement uses TRBV30 and TRBJ2-1; tentatively, D is TRBD2 (5 bases). The germline V gene has CDR1 GTSNPN and CDR2 SVGIG (reference sequence). V was shortened by 3 bases and J by 5 bases, with 11 bases between the two germline ends. The CDR3 is 13 amino acids. The CDR3 DNA sequence: TGTGCCTGGAGCCCGGGAATAAACAATGAGCAGTTCTTC. Translating it yields CAWSPGINNEQFF.